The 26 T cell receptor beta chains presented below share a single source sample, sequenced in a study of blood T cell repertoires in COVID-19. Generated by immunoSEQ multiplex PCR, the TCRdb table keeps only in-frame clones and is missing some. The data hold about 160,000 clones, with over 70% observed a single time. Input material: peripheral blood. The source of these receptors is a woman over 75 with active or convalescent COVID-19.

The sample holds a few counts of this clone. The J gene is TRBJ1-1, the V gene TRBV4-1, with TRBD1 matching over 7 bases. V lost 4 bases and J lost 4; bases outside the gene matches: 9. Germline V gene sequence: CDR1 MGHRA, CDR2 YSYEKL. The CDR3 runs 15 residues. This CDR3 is CASSPSGQLTTEAFF. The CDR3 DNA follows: TGCGCCAGCAGCCCCTCGGGACAGCTAACCACTGAAGCTTTCTTT.

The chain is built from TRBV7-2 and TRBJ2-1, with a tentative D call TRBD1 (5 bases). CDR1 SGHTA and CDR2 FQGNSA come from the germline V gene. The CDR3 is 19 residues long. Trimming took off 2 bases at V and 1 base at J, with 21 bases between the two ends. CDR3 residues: CASSLKGLLLTSSYNEQFF. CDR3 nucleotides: TGTGCCAGCAGCTTAAAGGGGCTCCTATTAACCTCATCCTACAATGAGCAGTTCTTC.

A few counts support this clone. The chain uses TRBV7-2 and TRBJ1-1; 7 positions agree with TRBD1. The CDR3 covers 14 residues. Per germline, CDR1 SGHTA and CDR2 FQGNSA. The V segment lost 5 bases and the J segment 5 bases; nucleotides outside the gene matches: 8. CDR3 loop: CASSATGVATEAFF. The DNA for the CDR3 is TGTGCCAGCAGCGCTACAGGGGTGGCAACTGAAGCTTTCTTT.

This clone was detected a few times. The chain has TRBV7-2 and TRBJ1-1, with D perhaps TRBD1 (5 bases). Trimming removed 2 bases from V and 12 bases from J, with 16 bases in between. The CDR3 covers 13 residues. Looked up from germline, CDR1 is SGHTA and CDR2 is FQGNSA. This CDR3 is CASSLMTGRETFF. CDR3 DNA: TGTGCCAGCAGCTTAATGACGGGCAGGGAAACTTTCTTT.

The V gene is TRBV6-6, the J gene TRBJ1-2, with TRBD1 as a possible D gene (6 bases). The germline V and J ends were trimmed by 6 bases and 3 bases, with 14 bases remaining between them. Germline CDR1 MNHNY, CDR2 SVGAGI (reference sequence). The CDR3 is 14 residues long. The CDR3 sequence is CASRAGGVDYGYTF. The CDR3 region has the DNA TGTGCCAGCAGGGCGGGGGGCGTGGACTATGGCTACACCTTC.

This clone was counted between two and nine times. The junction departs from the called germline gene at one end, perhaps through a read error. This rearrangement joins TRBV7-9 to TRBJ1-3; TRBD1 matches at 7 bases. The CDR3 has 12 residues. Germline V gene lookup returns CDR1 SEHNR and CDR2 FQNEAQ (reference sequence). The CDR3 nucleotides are TGTGCCAGCAGCTTAGTTCTGGACAGGCGGGATTTT. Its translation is CASSLVLDRRDF.

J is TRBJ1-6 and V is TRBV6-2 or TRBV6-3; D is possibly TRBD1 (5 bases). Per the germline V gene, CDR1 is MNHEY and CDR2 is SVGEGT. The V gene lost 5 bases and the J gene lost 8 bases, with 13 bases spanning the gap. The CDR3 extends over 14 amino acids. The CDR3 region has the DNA TGTGCCAGCAGTCGGGGGAATGCGGATTCACCCCTCCACTTT. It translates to CASSRGNADSPLHF.

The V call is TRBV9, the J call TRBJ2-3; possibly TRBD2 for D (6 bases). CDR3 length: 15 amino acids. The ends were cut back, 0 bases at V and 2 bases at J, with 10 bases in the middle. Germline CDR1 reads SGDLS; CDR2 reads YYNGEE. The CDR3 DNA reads TGTGCCAGCAGCGTAGGGGACTGGGACACAGATACGCAGTATTTT. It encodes CASSVGDWDTDTQYF.

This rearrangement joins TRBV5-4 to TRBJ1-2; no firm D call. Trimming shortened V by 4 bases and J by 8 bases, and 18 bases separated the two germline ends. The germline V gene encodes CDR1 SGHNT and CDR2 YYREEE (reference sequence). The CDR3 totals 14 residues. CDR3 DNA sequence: TGTGCCAGCAGCCGCTCCTTCCTTAACCAGGGCTACACCTTC. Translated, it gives CASSRSFLNQGYTF.

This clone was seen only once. Here the CDR3 DNA reads TGTGCCAGCAGTTACCGCCCCACAGGGGGCTGGTACACTGAAGCTTTCTTT. Translating gives CASSYRPTGGWYTEAFF. V usage is TRBV6-2 or TRBV6-3 and J usage is TRBJ1-1, with TRBD1 matching 9 bases. Unmatched junction bases numbered 10, after V lost 2 bases and J lost 3 bases. Germline-derived CDR1 and CDR2 are MNHEY and SVGEGT. The CDR3 sequence is 17 residues long.

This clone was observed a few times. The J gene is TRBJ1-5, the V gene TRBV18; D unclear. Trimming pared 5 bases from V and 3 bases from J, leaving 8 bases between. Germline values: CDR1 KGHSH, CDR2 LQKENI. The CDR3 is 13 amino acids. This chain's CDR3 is CASSDGPNQPQHF. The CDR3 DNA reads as TGTGCCAGCTCAGATGGGCCCAATCAGCCCCAGCATTTT.

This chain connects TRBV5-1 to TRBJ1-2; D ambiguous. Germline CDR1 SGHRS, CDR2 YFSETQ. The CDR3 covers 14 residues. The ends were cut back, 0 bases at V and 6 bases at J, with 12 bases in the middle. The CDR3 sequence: CASSLAEAPNGYTF. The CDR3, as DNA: TGCGCCAGCAGCTTGGCCGAGGCACCCAATGGCTACACCTTC.

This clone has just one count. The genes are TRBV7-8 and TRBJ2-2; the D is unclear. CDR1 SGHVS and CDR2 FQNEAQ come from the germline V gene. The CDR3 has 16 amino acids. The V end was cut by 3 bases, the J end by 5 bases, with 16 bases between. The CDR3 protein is CASSLGSTFWTGELFF. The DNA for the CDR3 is TGTGCCAGCAGCTTGGGCTCTACCTTTTGGACCGGGGAGCTGTTTTTT.

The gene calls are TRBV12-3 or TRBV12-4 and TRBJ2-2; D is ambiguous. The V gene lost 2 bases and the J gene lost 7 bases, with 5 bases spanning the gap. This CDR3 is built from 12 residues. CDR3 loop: CASSLNLGELFF. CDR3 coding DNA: TGTGCCAGCAGTTTAAATCTCGGGGAGCTGTTTTTT.

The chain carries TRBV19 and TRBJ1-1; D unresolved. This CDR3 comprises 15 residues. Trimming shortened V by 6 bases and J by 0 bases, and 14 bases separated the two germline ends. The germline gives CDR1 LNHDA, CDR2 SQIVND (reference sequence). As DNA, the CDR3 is TGTGCCAGTAGCCTGAATTTAGTGATGAACACTGAAGCTTTCTTT. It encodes CASSLNLVMNTEAFF.

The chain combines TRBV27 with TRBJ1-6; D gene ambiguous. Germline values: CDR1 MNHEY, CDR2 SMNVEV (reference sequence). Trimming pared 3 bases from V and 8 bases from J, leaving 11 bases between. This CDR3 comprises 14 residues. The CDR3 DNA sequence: TGTGCCAGCAGTTTCCAGGTCGGGGATTCACCCCTCCACTTT. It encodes CASSFQVGDSPLHF.

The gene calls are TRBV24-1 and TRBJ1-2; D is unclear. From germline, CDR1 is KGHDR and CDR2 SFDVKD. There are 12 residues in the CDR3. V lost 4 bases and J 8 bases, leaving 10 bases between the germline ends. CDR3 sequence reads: CATSDEVSGYTF. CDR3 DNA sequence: TGTGCCACCAGTGACGAGGTTTCGGGCTACACCTTC.

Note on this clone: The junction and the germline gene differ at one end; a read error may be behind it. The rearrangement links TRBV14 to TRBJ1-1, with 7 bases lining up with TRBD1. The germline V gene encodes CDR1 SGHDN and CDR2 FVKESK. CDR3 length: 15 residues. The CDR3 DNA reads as TGTGCCAGCAGTCAAGGGGGCACATTGAACACTGAAGCTTTCTTT. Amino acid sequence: CASSQGGTLNTEAFF.

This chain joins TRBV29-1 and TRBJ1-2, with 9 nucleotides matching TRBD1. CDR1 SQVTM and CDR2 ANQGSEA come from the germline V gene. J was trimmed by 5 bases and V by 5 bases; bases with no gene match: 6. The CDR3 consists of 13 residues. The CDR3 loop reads CSVSPTGGYGYTF. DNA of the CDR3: TGCAGCGTTTCCCCGACAGGGGGATATGGCTACACCTTC.

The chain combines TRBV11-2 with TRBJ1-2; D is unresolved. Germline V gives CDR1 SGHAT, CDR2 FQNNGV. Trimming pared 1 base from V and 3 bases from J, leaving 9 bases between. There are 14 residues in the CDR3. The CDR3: CASSLGSGYYGYTF. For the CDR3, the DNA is TGTGCCAGCAGCTTAGGGTCGGGGTACTATGGCTACACCTTC.

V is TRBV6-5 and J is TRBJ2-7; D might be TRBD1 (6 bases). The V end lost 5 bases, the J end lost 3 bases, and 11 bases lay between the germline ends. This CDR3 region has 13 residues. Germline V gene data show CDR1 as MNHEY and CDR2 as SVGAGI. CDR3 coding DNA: TGTGCCAGCAGTACTGGGGGCGGCTACGAGCAGTACTTC. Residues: CASSTGGGYEQYF.

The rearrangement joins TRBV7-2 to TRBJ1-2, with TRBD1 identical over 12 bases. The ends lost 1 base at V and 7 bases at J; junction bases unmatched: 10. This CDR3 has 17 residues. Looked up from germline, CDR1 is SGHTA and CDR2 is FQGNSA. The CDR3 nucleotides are TGTGCCAGCAGCTTAGATTCTCCGGGACAGGGGGCCGGTGGCTACACCTTC. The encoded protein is CASSLDSPGQGAGGYTF.

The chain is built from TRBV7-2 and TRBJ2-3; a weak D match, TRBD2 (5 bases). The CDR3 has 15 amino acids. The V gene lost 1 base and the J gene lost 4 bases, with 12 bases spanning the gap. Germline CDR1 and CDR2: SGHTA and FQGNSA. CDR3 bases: TGTGCCAGCAGCTTAGAAGCGGTTGGGTCAGATACGCAGTATTTT. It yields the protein CASSLEAVGSDTQYF.

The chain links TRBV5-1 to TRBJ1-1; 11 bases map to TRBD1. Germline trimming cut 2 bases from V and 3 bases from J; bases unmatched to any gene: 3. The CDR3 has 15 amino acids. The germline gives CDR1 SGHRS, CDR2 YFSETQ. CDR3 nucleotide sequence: TGCGCCAGCAGCTTCGGGACAGGGGGATACACTGAAGCTTTCTTT. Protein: CASSFGTGGYTEAFF.

As DNA, the CDR3 is TGTGCCAGCAGCCAAGGAATAACAGAGGGGACTATGAGCTACACCTTC. Amino acids: CASSQGITEGTMSYTF. V is TRBV3-1 (or the pseudogene TRBV3-2) and J is TRBJ1-2; possibly TRBD1 for D (5 bases). The germline gives CDR1 LGHDT, CDR2 YNNKEL (reference sequence). V lost 1 base to trimming and J lost 9 bases, with 21 bases between them. The CDR3 has 16 residues.

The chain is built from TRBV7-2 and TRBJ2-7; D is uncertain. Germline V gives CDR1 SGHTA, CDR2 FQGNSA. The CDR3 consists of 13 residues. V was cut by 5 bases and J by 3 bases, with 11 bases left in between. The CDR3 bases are TGTGCCAGCAGCCCCGCAACAGTCTACGAGCAGTACTTC. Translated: CASSPATVYEQYF.